The clone carrying this T cell receptor (beta chain) has only one observation. Its antigen remains unidentified. These data come from a study of early T cells in non-severe SARS-CoV-2 infection. Whole-study context: Bulk RNA from unsorted whole blood was sequenced; chains were unpaired. General study findings and limits: VDJdb matches were skewed toward anti-spike CD8 T cell responses.

The CDR3 extends over 15 amino acids. Trimming pared 5 bases from V and 0 bases from J, leaving 11 bases between. Germline V gene lookup returns CDR1 MDHEN and CDR2 SYDVKM. The TCR library protocol was used to attach unique molecular identifiers. These identifiers were attached to individual cDNA molecules. Each CDR3 protein gets one entry after TCRdb re-called the 5' RACE reads with MiXCR. Among over 85,000 distinct CDR3 sequences listed, approximately 14% were seen once. This chain joins TRBV28 and TRBJ1-3; D remains unclear. Sequenced sample: whole blood. This TCR came from an adult who was a healthcare worker with PCR-confirmed SARS-CoV-2 infection or an uninfected control (not recorded which). The CDR3 DNA reads as TGTGCCAGCAGTGTCCCACATCGCTCTGGAAACACCATATATTTT. Protein product: CASSVPHRSGNTIYF.